This T cell receptor beta chain was found in a study of molecular identifiers for immune sequencing clone quantification. A remark on this clonotype: Its antigen is undetermined.

Deletions cut 0 bases from V and 12 bases from J, with 21 bases between. CDR3 length: 16 amino acids. Germline V gene sequence: CDR1 LGHNA, CDR2 YNFKEQ. Study-level results: Spiked Jurkat TCR RNA equivalent to one cell was reportedly detectable in about a million naive cells.

Generation of bulk TCR libraries relied on previously described methods and listed TCR primers. Via MiXCR, TCRdb re-called the PCR reads, giving one row per CDR3 protein. Of 85,000 to 90,000 distinct CDR3 sequences in the sample, around 25% are singletons; the top ten hold 0.7% to 0.8%. The chain uses TRBV4-2 and TRBJ2-1; D is possibly TRBD1 (6 bases). The sequence derives from a human donor in good health. Some libraries in this study had Jurkat cell RNA spiked in. The source material was naive CD8+ T cells from blood, with Jurkat cell RNA spiked in. Subset specified: FACS-sorted CD8+CD4-CCR7+CD45RA+ naive T cells. CDR3 nucleotides: TGTGCCAGCAGCCAAGATCCCATGGGACACCCAAGCGTGCAGTTCTTC. It codes for CASSQDPMGHPSVQFF.